This T cell receptor beta chain was obtained from a study of T cell responses to AZD1222 COVID-19 vaccine. In regard to this clone: The antigen is unknown.

Germline-derived CDR1 and CDR2 are LNHDA and SQIVND (reference sequence). Losses at the gene ends were 4 bases for V and 0 bases for J; bases not matched to a gene: 9. The CDR3 spans 17 residues. Findings of the study overall: In a largely white British group with more females than males, clonal diversity was possibly underestimated.

Some clones are missing from TCRdb's copy, which holds only in-frame ones; the method was immunoSEQ multiplex PCR. Seen here are under 150,000 clones, approximately 88% observed once, and the top ten hold roughly a sixth. This TCR derives from an adult in good health. Sequenced material: peripheral blood, taken on day 0 of MenACWY control vaccination. The V gene is TRBV19, the J gene TRBJ2-4; 7 bases agree with TRBD2. The CDR3 protein is CASSTARLAVAKNIQYF. The CDR3 nucleotides are TGTGCCAGTAGTACCGCCCGGCTAGCGGTAGCCAAAAACATTCAGTACTTC. Together with reference TRBV19 and TRBJ2-4, the CDR3 gives the full variable domain: DGGITQSPKYLFRKEGQNVTLSCEQNLNHDAMYWYRQDPGQGLRLIYYSQIVNDFQKGDIAEGYSVSREKKESFPLTVTSAQKNPTAFYLCASSTARLAVAKNIQYFGAGTRLSVL.